This T cell receptor (beta chain) was identified in a study of radiotherapy plus CTLA-4 blockade in lung cancer. This clone was counted a few times. Its antigen is not identified. Germline assignment: CDR1 WSHSY and CDR2 SAAADI. The CDR3 runs 16 residues. The V segment lost 2 bases and the J segment 3 bases; nucleotides outside the gene matches: 6. TCRdb's copy holds only in-frame clones and misses some; the assay was immunoSEQ multiplex PCR. The data show tens of thousands of clones, with 65% to 85% seen just once and around 2.4% held by the top ten. Whole-study results and caveats: Interferon-beta, together with early blood T cell clone dynamics, reportedly best predicted response. Tumor-derived TCR clones expanded in blood after radiotherapy plus ipilimumab.

This chain uses TRBV10-2 with TRBJ2-3, with TRBD2 identical over 9 bases. The clonotype originates from a human donor with non-small cell lung cancer whose response to radiotherapy plus ipilimumab could not be evaluated. Sequenced here: peripheral blood, sampled from a patient treated with radiotherapy plus ipilimumab. CDR3 nucleotide sequence: TGCGCCAGCAGTGAGGATTTGCGGGGGGGTACAGATACGCAGTATTTT. It translates to CASSEDLRGGTDTQYF.